The 20 T cell receptor beta chains below were found in one sample sequenced in a study of radiation and T cells in renal cell carcinoma. Generated by immunoSEQ multiplex PCR, the TCRdb table keeps only in-frame clones and is missing some. The sample yields more than 100,000 clones, 88% seen once. The time point is: blood 2 weeks post-SBRT. Treatment: 15 Gy SBRT to primary tumor, nephrectomy 4 weeks later. Specimen: blood, collected from a patient whose treatment included radiotherapy and nephrectomy. Receptors originate from a woman in her 70s with renal cell carcinoma.

The J gene is TRBJ1-1, the V gene TRBV28, with unresolved D. The V gene's germline CDR1 is MDHEN and CDR2 SYDVKM. Trimming cost V 3 bases and J 3 bases, with 5 bases left between them. The CDR3 has 12 amino acids. Written as DNA, the CDR3 is TGTGCCAGCAGTTTGGAGGACACTGAAGCTTTCTTT. Translating it yields CASSLEDTEAFF.

The V call is TRBV5-1, the J call TRBJ1-6, with D unclear. The CDR3 totals 14 residues. Germline V lookup: CDR1 SGHRS, CDR2 YFSETQ. Deletions cut 6 bases from V and 3 bases from J, with 10 bases between. This CDR3 reads CASKEGSYNSPLHF. In DNA, the CDR3 is TGCGCCAGCAAGGAGGGAAGCTATAATTCACCCCTCCACTTT.

This chain links TRBV4-3 with TRBJ2-1, with 7 nucleotides matching TRBD1. The CDR3 is 15 amino acids. The germline V gene encodes CDR1 LGHNA and CDR2 YSLEER. Unmatched junction bases numbered 3, after V lost 1 base and J lost 3 bases. CDR3 sequence reads: CASSQGAGGYNEQFF. The CDR3 nucleotides are TGCGCCAGCAGCCAAGGGGCAGGGGGCTACAATGAGCAGTTCTTC.

This clone was seen a single time. V and J are TRBV28 and TRBJ1-4; TRBD1 might be the D (5 bases). V was pared by 6 bases and J by 4 bases, with 12 bases between. Per the germline V gene, CDR1 is MDHEN and CDR2 is SYDVKM. The CDR3 has 14 amino acids. The CDR3 is CASRDGAVNEKLFF. The CDR3 DNA reads as TGTGCCAGCAGGGACGGGGCAGTTAATGAAAAACTGTTTTTT.

The chain links TRBV30 to TRBJ1-2; possibly TRBD1 for D (6 bases). The V gene's germline CDR1 is GTSNPN and CDR2 SVGIG (reference sequence). V shed 2 bases and J shed 5 bases, with 21 bases lying between them. The CDR3 sequence is 16 residues long. DNA of the CDR3: TGTGCCTGGAGTAGACCACAGGGCGAGGGGTATTATGGCTACACCTTC. It is translated as CAWSRPQGEGYYGYTF.

The chain recombines TRBV4-2 with TRBJ2-7; 7 bases match TRBD2. The CDR3 has 14 amino acids. Losses at the gene ends were 6 bases for V and 0 bases for J; bases not matched to a gene: 5. Germline V gives CDR1 LGHNA, CDR2 YNFKEQ. CDR3 residues: CASRTSVGSYEQYF. The CDR3 DNA reads as TGTGCCAGCAGAACTAGCGTGGGCTCCTACGAGCAGTACTTC.

This clone was recorded once. The V call is TRBV4-2, the J call TRBJ2-1, with 8 bases matching TRBD1. CDR1 is LGHNA and CDR2 is YNFKEQ in the germline V gene. The CDR3 is made up of 16 amino acids. V gave up 1 base and J gave up 3 bases; unmatched junction bases: 5. In DNA, the CDR3 is TGTGCCAGCAGCCAAGTCAGGACAGGGCGCTACAATGAGCAGTTCTTC. Its translation is CASSQVRTGRYNEQFF.

The chain recombines TRBV7-8 with TRBJ2-4; 7 nucleotides align to TRBD1. CDR3 size: 17 residues. Germline V gene lookup returns CDR1 SGHVS and CDR2 FQNEAQ. The V and J ends lost 5 bases and 2 bases, in that order; junction bases with no gene match: 12. The CDR3 protein is CASSPPREGATKNIQYF. The CDR3 nucleotides read TGTGCCAGCAGCCCCCCCCGTGAGGGGGCGACCAAAAACATTCAGTACTTC.

The gene calls are TRBV5-1 and TRBJ1-4; D perhaps matches TRBD1 (6 bases). The CDR3 has 15 residues. The germline V and J ends were trimmed by 4 bases and 7 bases, with 17 bases remaining between them. In germline, CDR1 is SGHRS, CDR2 YFSETQ. CDR3 nucleotide sequence: TGCGCCAGCAGCACCGACGGGGGGCGGAGTGAAAAACTGTTTTTT. It yields the protein CASSTDGGRSEKLFF.

CDR3 amino acids: CASSWGGGTNSPLHF. As DNA, the CDR3 is TGTGCCAGCAGTTGGGGAGGGGGAACGAATTCACCCCTCCACTTT. The rearrangement uses TRBV5-5 and TRBJ1-6; tentative D call: TRBD1 (6 bases). The CDR3 totals 15 residues. The V gene's germline CDR1 is SGHKS and CDR2 YYEKEE (reference sequence). V lost 5 bases to trimming and J lost 7 bases, with 16 bases between them.

The V gene is TRBV9, the J gene TRBJ1-2, with TRBD1 as a possible D gene (5 bases). This CDR3 is built from 15 residues. Germline CDR1 is SGDLS and CDR2 is YYNGEE. Trimming stripped 3 bases from V and 5 bases from J, with 17 bases between. The CDR3 DNA reads TGTGCCAGCAGCGCCACCGTCAGGGTTGGGTATGGCTACACCTTC. It codes for CASSATVRVGYGYTF.

V is TRBV27 and J is TRBJ1-2, with D perhaps TRBD1 (6 bases). Trimming shortened V by 3 bases and J by 2 bases, and 10 bases separated the two germline ends. CDR1 MNHEY and CDR2 SMNVEV come from the germline V gene (reference sequence). The CDR3 is 14 residues long. CDR3 loop: CASSFDRLNYGYTF. Here the CDR3 DNA reads TGTGCCAGCAGTTTTGACAGGCTGAACTATGGCTACACCTTC.

The rearrangement links TRBV7-9 to TRBJ1-2; TRBD1 is a possible D gene (5 bases). Trimming cost V 5 bases and J 2 bases, with 18 bases left between them. The germline V gene encodes CDR1 SEHNR and CDR2 FQNEAQ (reference sequence). The CDR3 spans 16 residues. The CDR3 here is CASSADPGTENYGYTF. The CDR3 DNA is TGTGCCAGCAGCGCCGACCCGGGGACGGAGAACTATGGCTACACCTTC.

V gene TRBV30 combines with J gene TRBJ1-1, with 11 bases identical to TRBD1. Looked up from germline, CDR1 is GTSNPN and CDR2 is SVGIG (reference sequence). The length of the CDR3 is 14 residues. Trimming took 3 bases from V and 1 from J; bases not matched to a gene: 1. CDR3 in amino acids: CAWSGQGANTEAFF. The CDR3 coding sequence is TGTGCCTGGAGCGGACAGGGGGCGAACACTGAAGCTTTCTTT.

The chain recombines TRBV27 with TRBJ2-5, with D maybe TRBD1 (6 bases). Germline V gives CDR1 MNHEY, CDR2 SMNVEV (reference sequence). Trimming pared 0 bases from V and 4 bases from J, leaving 9 bases between. This CDR3 spans 14 amino acids. The CDR3 sequence is CASSLSIRGETQYF. The CDR3 DNA reads TGTGCCAGCAGTTTATCGATCAGGGGAGAGACCCAGTACTTC.

CDR3 protein: CASSQPGTDYSPLHF. CDR3 DNA sequence: TGTGCCAGCAGCCAACCGGGGACAGATTATTCACCCCTCCACTTT. The rearrangement uses TRBV4-2 and TRBJ1-6; 7 nucleotides agree with TRBD1. The length of the CDR3 is 15 residues. CDR1 LGHNA and CDR2 YNFKEQ come from the germline V gene. Trimming at V came to 2 bases and at J to 8 bases, leaving 6 bases not matched to a gene.

This rearrangement joins TRBV30 to TRBJ1-2; D gene unclear. The CDR3 has 12 amino acids. Germline loops: CDR1 GTSNPN, CDR2 SVGIG (reference sequence). V was clipped by 1 base and J by 4 bases, with 7 bases between them. The CDR3 DNA sequence: TGTGCCTGGAGTGCTCGGGGCTATGGCTACACCTTC. Protein product: CAWSARGYGYTF.

The chain recombines TRBV28 with TRBJ1-1; a weak D match, TRBD1 (5 bases). Germline values: CDR1 MDHEN, CDR2 SYDVKM. V was clipped by 6 bases and J by 2 bases, with 13 bases between them. This CDR3 region has 14 residues. The CDR3 is CASRGDSSNTEAFF. The DNA of the CDR3 is TGTGCCAGCAGGGGTGACAGCAGTAACACTGAAGCTTTCTTT.

V and J are TRBV7-8 and TRBJ1-5; possible D gene TRBD1, 5 bases. The CDR3 totals 13 residues. V was pared by 2 bases and J by 9 bases, with 11 bases between. Per the germline V gene, CDR1 is SGHVS and CDR2 is FQNEAQ. The CDR3 coding sequence is TGTGCCAGCAGCTTAACCCAGGGCGCGCCCCAGCATTTT. Protein: CASSLTQGAPQHF.

The chain uses TRBV28 and TRBJ2-7; TRBD2 agrees at 12 bases. The CDR3 totals 18 residues. CDR1 is MDHEN and CDR2 is SYDVKM in the germline V gene. The V and J ends lost 2 bases and 3 bases, in that order; junction bases with no gene match: 11. This CDR3 is CASSLPTLAGGGRYEQYF. The CDR3 bases are TGTGCCAGCAGTTTACCCACGCTAGCGGGGGGGGGTCGCTACGAGCAGTACTTC.